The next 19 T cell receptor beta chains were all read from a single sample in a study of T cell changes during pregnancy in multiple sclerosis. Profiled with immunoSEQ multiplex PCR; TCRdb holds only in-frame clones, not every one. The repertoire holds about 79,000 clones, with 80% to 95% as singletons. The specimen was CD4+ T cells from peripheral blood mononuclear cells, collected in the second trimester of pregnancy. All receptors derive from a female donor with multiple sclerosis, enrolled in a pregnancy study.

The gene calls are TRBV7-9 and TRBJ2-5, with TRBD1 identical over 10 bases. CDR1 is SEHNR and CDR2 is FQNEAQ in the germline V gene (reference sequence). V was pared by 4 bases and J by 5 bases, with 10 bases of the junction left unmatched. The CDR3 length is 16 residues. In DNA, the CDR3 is TGTGCCAGCAGCTCGTTCCGGGACAGGGGTTCTGAGACCCAGTACTTC. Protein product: CASSSFRDRGSETQYF.

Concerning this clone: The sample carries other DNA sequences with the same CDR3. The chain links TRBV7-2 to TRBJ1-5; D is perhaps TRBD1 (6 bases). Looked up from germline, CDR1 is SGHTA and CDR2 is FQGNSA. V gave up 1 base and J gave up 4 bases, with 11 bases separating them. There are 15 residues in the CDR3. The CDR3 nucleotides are TGTGCCAGCAGCTTAGATAGGGGGTCGAATCAGCCCCAGCATTTT. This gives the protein CASSLDRGSNQPQHF.

The CDR3 bases are TGCGCCAGCAGCTCCCAGGGTATCCAAGAGACCCAGTACTTC. Amino acid sequence: CASSSQGIQETQYF. This chain links TRBV5-1 with TRBJ2-5; maybe TRBD1 (5 bases). This CDR3 has 14 amino acids. Germline V CDR1 and CDR2: SGHRS, YFSETQ. Trimming took 3 bases from V and 1 from J, leaving 10 bases between them.

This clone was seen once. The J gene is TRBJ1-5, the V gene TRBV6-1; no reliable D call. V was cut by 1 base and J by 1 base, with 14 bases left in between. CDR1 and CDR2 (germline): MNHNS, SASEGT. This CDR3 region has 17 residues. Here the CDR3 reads CASSEGGDKGSNQPQHF. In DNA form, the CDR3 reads TGTGCCAGCAGTGAAGGCGGGGATAAGGGAAGCAATCAGCCCCAGCATTTT.

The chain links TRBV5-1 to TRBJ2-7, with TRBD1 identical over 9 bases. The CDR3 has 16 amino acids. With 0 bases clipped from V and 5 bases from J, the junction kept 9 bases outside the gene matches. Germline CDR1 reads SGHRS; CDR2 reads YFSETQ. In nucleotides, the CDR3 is TGCGCCAGCAGCTTGGCCGGGGACAGGGTTCCCCACGAGCAGTACTTC. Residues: CASSLAGDRVPHEQYF.

The DNA of the CDR3 is TGTGCCAGCAGTGAAAAGAAGGGGGGCAATCAGCCCCAGCATTTT. It yields the protein CASSEKKGGNQPQHF. V gene TRBV6-1 combines with J gene TRBJ1-5, with D maybe TRBD1 (6 bases). Germline V gives CDR1 MNHNS, CDR2 SASEGT. This CDR3 is built from 15 residues. V was pared by 2 bases and J by 2 bases, with 10 bases between.

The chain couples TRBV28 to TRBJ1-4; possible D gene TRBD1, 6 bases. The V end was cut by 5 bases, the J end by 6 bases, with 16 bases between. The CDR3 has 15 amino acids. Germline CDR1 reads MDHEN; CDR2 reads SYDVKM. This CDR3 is CASSSQGWSDEKLFF. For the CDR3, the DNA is TGTGCCAGCAGTAGCCAGGGGTGGAGTGATGAAAAACTGTTTTTT.

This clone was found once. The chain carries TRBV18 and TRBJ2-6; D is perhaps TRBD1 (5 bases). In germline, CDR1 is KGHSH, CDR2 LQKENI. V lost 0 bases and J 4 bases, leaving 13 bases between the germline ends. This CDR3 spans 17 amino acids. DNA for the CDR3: TGTGCCAGCTCACCACCGCTCAGGGTTACCGGGGCCAACGTCCTGACTTTC. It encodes CASSPPLRVTGANVLTF.

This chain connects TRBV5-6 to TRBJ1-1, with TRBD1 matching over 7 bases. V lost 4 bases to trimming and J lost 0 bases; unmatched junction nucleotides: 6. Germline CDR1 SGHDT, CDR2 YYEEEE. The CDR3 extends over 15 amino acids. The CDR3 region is CASSLRGPLNTEAFF. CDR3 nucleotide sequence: TGTGCCAGCAGCCTAAGGGGGCCCCTGAACACTGAAGCTTTCTTT. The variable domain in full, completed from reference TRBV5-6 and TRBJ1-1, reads DAGVTQSPTHLIKTRGQQVTLRCSPKSGHDTVSWYQQALGQGPQFIFQYYEEEERQRGNFPDRFSGHQFPNYSSELNVNALLLGDSALYLCASSLRGPLNTEAFFGQGTRLTVV.

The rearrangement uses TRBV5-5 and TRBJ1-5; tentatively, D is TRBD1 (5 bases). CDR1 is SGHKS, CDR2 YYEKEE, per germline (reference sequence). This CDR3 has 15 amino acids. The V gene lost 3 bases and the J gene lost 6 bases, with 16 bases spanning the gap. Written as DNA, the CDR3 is TGTGCCAGCAGCTCTCAGGGAGGATATCTTCAGCCCCAGCATTTT. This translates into CASSSQGGYLQPQHF.

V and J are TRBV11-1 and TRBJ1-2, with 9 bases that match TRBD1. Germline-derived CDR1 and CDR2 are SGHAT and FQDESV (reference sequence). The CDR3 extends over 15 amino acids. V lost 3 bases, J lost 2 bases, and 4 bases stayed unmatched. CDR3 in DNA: TGTGCCAGCAGCTTTGACAGGGGGGACAACTATGGCTACACCTTC. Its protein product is CASSFDRGDNYGYTF.

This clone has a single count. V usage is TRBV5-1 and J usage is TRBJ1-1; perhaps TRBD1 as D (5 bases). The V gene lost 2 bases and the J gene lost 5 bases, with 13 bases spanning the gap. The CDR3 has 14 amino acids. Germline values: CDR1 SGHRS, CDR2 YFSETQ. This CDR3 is CASSLSGGLTEAFF. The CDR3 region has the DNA TGCGCCAGCAGCTTATCGGGGGGATTAACTGAAGCTTTCTTT.

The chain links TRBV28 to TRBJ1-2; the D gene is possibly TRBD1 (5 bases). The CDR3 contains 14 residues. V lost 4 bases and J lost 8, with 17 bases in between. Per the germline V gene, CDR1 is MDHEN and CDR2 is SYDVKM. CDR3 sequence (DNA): TGTGCCAGCAGTTCCGTGGCAGGGCCTCAGGGCTACACCTTC. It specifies CASSSVAGPQGYTF.

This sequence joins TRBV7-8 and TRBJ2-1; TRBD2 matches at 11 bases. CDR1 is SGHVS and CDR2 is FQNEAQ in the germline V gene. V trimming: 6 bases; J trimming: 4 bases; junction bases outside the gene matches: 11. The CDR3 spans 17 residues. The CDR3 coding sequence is TGTGCCAGCAGTCCCCCTTCCTGGACTAGCGGGTACAATGAGCAGTTCTTC. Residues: CASSPPSWTSGYNEQFF.

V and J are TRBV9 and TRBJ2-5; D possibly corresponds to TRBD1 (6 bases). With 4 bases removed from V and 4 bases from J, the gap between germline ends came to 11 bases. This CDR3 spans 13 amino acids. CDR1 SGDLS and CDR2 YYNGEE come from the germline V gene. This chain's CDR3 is CASSLTGRETQYF. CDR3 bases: TGTGCCAGCAGCCTGACAGGTAGAGAGACCCAGTACTTC.

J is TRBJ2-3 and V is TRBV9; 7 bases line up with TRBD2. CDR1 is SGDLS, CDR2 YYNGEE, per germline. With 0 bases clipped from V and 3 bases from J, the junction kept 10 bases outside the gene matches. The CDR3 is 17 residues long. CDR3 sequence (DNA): TGTGCCAGCAGCGTAGGCGGATTAATGCGGGAGACAGATACGCAGTATTTT. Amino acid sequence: CASSVGGLMRETDTQYF.

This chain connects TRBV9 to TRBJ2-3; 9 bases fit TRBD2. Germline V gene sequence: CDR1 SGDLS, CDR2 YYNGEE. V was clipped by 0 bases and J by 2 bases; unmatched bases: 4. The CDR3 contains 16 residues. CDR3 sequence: CASSVGAGGITDTQYF. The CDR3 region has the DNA TGTGCCAGCAGCGTAGGGGCGGGGGGGATCACAGATACGCAGTATTTT. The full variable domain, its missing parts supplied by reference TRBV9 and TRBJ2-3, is DSGVTQTPKHLITATGQRVTLRCSPRSGDLSVYWYQQSLDQGLQFLIQYYNGEERAKGNILERFSAQQFPDLHSELNLSSLELGDSALYFCASSVGAGGITDTQYFGPGTRLTVL.

The CDR3 DNA reads TGTGCCAGCAGTTTAACGCAGGGGGCCGGGGAGCTGTTTTTT. Amino acid sequence: CASSLTQGAGELFF. The chain combines TRBV27 with TRBJ2-2; TRBD1 agrees at 7 bases. The CDR3 loop spans 14 amino acids. CDR1 MNHEY and CDR2 SMNVEV come from the germline V gene (reference sequence). Trimming cost V 2 bases and J 6 bases; bases outside gene matches: 3.

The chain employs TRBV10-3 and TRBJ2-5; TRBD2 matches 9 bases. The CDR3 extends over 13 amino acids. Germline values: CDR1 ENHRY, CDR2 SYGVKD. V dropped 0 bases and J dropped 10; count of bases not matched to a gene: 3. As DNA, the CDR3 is TGTGCCATCAGTGAGTCGCGGGGGGGCGTCCAGTACTTC. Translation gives CAISESRGGVQYF.